This TCR beta chain was found in a study of T cells in Graves' hyperthyroidism and ophthalmopathy. The CDR3 regions of TCR beta were amplified from RNA transcripts. Primed by the HTBI set, a first-round RT-PCR was run on the TCR CDR3. TCRdb reprocessed the multiplex PCR reads via MiXCR and lists one record per CDR3 protein. The sample comprises 600,000 to 750,000 distinct CDR3 sequences, around a sixth of which are singletons, and 15% to 17% rests with the top ten. Orbital computed tomography and thyroid ultrasound, together with serum TRAb and thyroxine and clinical symptoms, were used for diagnoses. CDR3 length: 17 residues. V dropped 5 bases and J dropped 2; count of bases not matched to a gene: 6.

The chain couples TRBV12-3 or TRBV12-4 to TRBJ2-7, with TRBD2 identical over 16 bases. This TCR derives from a man over 45 with Graves' hyperthyroidism. The specimen was blood. CDR3 region: CASSTGTSGRAPYEQYF. In DNA, the CDR3 is TGTGCCAGCAGTACTGGGACTAGCGGGAGGGCACCCTACGAGCAGTACTTC.